These T cell receptor beta chains were read from a single sample in a study of blood T cell repertoires in COVID-19. Libraries were prepared by immunoSEQ multiplex PCR; TCRdb keeps only in-frame clonotypes and omits some of them. The sample includes about 98,000 clones, roughly 84% seen only once; the top ten take around 4.3%. Sequenced material: peripheral blood. The receptor set was obtained from a human donor in a cohort sampled during active COVID-19. CDR3s include the opening cysteine and the closing phenylalanine or tryptophan. The order of the fields is clone size, V gene, J gene, D gene, CDR3 DNA, CDR3 protein. D genes are given only for firm matches. Not every row has a clone size; where given, it reads once, few, many or a size class.

clone_size: -
v_call: TRBV11-3
j_call: TRBJ2-3
d_call: -
cdr3_nt: TGTGCCAGCAGCTTAGGGTCCCTAGAAAGCGCCGATACGCAGTATTTT
cdr3_aa: CASSLGSLESADTQYF

clone_size: -
v_call: TRBV3-1/TRBV3-2
j_call: TRBJ2-3
d_call: TRBD2
cdr3_nt: TGTGCCAGCAGCCAACGGCTAGCGGGGGGGCCAGATACGCAGTATTTT
cdr3_aa: CASSQRLAGGPDTQYF

clone_size: -
v_call: TRBV7-8
j_call: TRBJ2-2
d_call: -
cdr3_nt: TGTGCCAGCAGCGGGGGGACTAACACCGGGGAGCTGTTTTTT
cdr3_aa: CASSGGTNTGELFF

clone_size: -
v_call: TRBV19
j_call: TRBJ1-1
d_call: TRBD1
cdr3_nt: TGTGCCAGTAGTGGACAGGGGTTGAACACTGAAGCTTTCTTT
cdr3_aa: CASSGQGLNTEAFF

clone_size: -
v_call: TRBV3-1/TRBV3-2
j_call: TRBJ1-5
d_call: TRBD1
cdr3_nt: TGTGCCAGCAGCCAAAACCGGGACAGGGGAAGCAATCAGCCCCAGCATTTT
cdr3_aa: CASSQNRDRGSNQPQHF

clone_size: -
v_call: TRBV6-2/TRBV6-3
j_call: TRBJ2-3
d_call: -
cdr3_nt: TGTGCCAGCAGTACCCGGGGGGCCGCAGATACGCAGTATTTT
cdr3_aa: CASSTRGAADTQYF

clone_size: -
v_call: TRBV7-8
j_call: TRBJ1-2
d_call: TRBD1
cdr3_nt: TGTGCCAGCAGCTTAGCGGAGACAGGGGAAGACTACACCTTC
cdr3_aa: CASSLAETGEDYTF

clone_size: few
v_call: TRBV10-3
j_call: TRBJ1-5
d_call: -
cdr3_nt: TGTGCCATCAAGAGCAAGCCCCAGCATTTT
cdr3_aa: CAIKSKPQHF

clone_size: -
v_call: TRBV6-4
j_call: TRBJ2-5
d_call: -
cdr3_nt: TGTGCCAGCCTCAAACGACTAGGTGGGACCCAGTACTTC
cdr3_aa: CASLKRLGGTQYF

clone_size: -
v_call: TRBV5-8
j_call: TRBJ2-3
d_call: -
cdr3_nt: TGTGCCAGCAGCTTCCTCGGAGTAAGCACAGATACGCAGTATTTT
cdr3_aa: CASSFLGVSTDTQYF

clone_size: -
v_call: TRBV2
j_call: TRBJ2-3
d_call: TRBD1
cdr3_nt: TGTGCCAGCAGCGACAGGGCGGATACGCAGTATTTT
cdr3_aa: CASSDRADTQYF

clone_size: -
v_call: TRBV9
j_call: TRBJ2-3
d_call: -
cdr3_nt: TGTGCCAGCAGCCCCCCTCCCGAGCGGACCCGCACAGATACGCAGTATTTT
cdr3_aa: CASSPPPERTRTDTQYF

clone_size: once
v_call: TRBV10-3
j_call: TRBJ1-2
d_call: TRBD1
cdr3_nt: TGTGCCATCGGGACGGGGACAGGGATAAATGGCTACACCTTC
cdr3_aa: CAIGTGTGINGYTF

clone_size: -
v_call: TRBV5-1
j_call: TRBJ2-5
d_call: -
cdr3_nt: TGCGCCAGCAGCTCGGGACAACAACAAGAGACCCAGTACTTC
cdr3_aa: CASSSGQQQETQYF

clone_size: once
v_call: TRBV10-1
j_call: TRBJ2-6
d_call: -
cdr3_nt: TGCGCCAGCAGTCCCCTTTCTGGGGCCAACGTCCTGACTTTC
cdr3_aa: CASSPLSGANVLTF

clone_size: -
v_call: TRBV2
j_call: TRBJ2-1
d_call: -
cdr3_nt: TGTGCCAGCAGGAGGGACCATACAGGGAATGAGCAGTTCTTC
cdr3_aa: CASRRDHTGNEQFF

clone_size: -
v_call: TRBV4-3
j_call: TRBJ2-3
d_call: -
cdr3_nt: TGCGCCAGCAGCCCCCGAGCAGGGCTCACAGATACGCAGTATTTT
cdr3_aa: CASSPRAGLTDTQYF

clone_size: once
v_call: TRBV9
j_call: TRBJ2-2
d_call: TRBD2
cdr3_nt: TGTGCCAGCAGCGTAGAGCCCGGGACTAGCGGCGGGGAGCTGTTTTTT
cdr3_aa: CASSVEPGTSGGELFF

clone_size: -
v_call: TRBV10-3
j_call: TRBJ2-5
d_call: -
cdr3_nt: TGTGCCATCAGCGGACGGGGTAAGTATCAAGAGACCCAGTACTTC
cdr3_aa: CAISGRGKYQETQYF

clone_size: -
v_call: TRBV5-1
j_call: TRBJ2-3
d_call: -
cdr3_nt: TGCGCCAGCAGTCCGGCAGGGGGGTCAGATACGCAGTATTTT
cdr3_aa: CASSPAGGSDTQYF

clone_size: -
v_call: TRBV3-1/TRBV3-2
j_call: TRBJ2-7
d_call: -
cdr3_nt: TGTGCCAGCAGCCCCACAGGAGCCTACGAGCAGTACTTC
cdr3_aa: CASSPTGAYEQYF

clone_size: once
v_call: TRBV7-2
j_call: TRBJ2-1
d_call: TRBD2
cdr3_nt: TGTGCCAGCAGTCTGACTAGCGGGGGGGCTTACAATGAGCAGTTCTTC
cdr3_aa: CASSLTSGGAYNEQFF

clone_size: -
v_call: TRBV7-8
j_call: TRBJ1-6
d_call: -
cdr3_nt: TGTGCCAGCAGCTCAGAAGGGGGAGCGGTTAATTCACCCCTCCACTTT
cdr3_aa: CASSSEGGAVNSPLHF

clone_size: once
v_call: TRBV7-3
j_call: TRBJ2-7
d_call: TRBD2
cdr3_nt: TGTGCCAGCAGCTTAAATCGCGTAGCGGGCGTCTACGAGCAGTACTTC
cdr3_aa: CASSLNRVAGVYEQYF

clone_size: -
v_call: TRBV11-3
j_call: TRBJ2-2
d_call: TRBD2
cdr3_nt: TGTGCCAGCAGCTCCGGGACTAGAAACACCGGGGAGCTGTTTTTT
cdr3_aa: CASSSGTRNTGELFF

clone_size: -
v_call: TRBV24-1
j_call: TRBJ2-3
d_call: TRBD1
cdr3_nt: TGTGCCACCAGTGATCCCGGACAGGCCACAGATACGCAGTATTTT
cdr3_aa: CATSDPGQATDTQYF